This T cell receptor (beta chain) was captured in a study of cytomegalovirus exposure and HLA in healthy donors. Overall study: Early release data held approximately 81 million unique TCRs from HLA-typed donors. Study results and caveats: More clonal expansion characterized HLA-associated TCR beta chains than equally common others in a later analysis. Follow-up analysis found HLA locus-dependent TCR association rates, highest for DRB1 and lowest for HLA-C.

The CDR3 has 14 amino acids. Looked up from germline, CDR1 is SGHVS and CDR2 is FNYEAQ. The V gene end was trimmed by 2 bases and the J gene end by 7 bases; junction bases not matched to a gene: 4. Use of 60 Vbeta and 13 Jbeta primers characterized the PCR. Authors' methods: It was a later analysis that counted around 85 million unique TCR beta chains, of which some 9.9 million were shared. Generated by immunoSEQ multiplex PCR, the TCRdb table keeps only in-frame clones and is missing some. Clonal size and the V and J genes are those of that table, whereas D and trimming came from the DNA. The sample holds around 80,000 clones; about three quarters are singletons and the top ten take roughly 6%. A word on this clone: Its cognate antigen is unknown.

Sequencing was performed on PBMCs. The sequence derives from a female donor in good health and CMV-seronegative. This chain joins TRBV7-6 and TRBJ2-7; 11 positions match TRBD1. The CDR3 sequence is CASSLKDRGLEQYF. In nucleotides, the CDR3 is TGTGCCAGCAGCTTAAAGGACAGGGGGCTTGAGCAGTACTTC. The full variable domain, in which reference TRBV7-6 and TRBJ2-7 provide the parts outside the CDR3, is GAGVSQSPRYKVTKRGQDVALRCDPISGHVSLYWYRQALGQGPEFLTYFNYEAQQDKSGLPNDRFSAERPEGSISTLTIQRTEQRDSAMYRCASSLKDRGLEQYFGPGTRLTVT.